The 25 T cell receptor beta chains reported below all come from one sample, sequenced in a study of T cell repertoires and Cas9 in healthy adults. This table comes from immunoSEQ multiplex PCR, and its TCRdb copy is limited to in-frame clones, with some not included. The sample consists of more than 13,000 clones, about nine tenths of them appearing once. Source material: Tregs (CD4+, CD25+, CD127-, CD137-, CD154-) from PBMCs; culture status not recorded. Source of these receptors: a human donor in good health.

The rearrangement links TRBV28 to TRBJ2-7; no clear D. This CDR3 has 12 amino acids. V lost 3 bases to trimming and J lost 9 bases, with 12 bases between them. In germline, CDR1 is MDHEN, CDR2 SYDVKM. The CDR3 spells CASSFGLWGQYF. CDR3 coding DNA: TGTGCCAGCAGTTTCGGTTTATGGGGGCAGTACTTC.

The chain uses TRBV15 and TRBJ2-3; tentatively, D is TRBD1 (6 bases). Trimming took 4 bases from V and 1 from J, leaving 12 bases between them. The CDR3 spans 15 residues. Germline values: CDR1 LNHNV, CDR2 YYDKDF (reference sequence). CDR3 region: CATSTRQVGTDTQYF. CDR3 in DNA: TGTGCCACCAGCACCCGACAGGTTGGCACAGATACGCAGTATTTT. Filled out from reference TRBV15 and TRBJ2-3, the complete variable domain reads DAMVIQNPRYQVTQFGKPVTLSCSQTLNHNVMYWYQQKSSQAPKLLFHYYDKDFNNEADTPDNFQSRRPNTSFCFLDIRSPGLGDTAMYLCATSTRQVGTDTQYFGPGTRLTVL.

The CDR3 DNA sequence: TGTGCCAGTAGTATTGCTAGCCGATCCCCCTACGAGCAGTACTTC. Amino acid sequence: CASSIASRSPYEQYF. The chain carries TRBV19 and TRBJ2-7; tentatively, D is TRBD2 (5 bases). Germline-derived CDR1 and CDR2 are LNHDA and SQIVND (reference sequence). With 3 bases removed from V and 2 bases from J, the gap between germline ends came to 14 bases. CDR3 length: 15 residues.

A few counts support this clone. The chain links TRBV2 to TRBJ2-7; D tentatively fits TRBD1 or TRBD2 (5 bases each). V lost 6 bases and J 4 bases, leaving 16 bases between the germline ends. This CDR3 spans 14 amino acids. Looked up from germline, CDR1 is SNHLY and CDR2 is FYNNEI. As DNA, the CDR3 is TGTGCCAGCAGAACGGGGACGGACGAATACGAGCAGTACTTC. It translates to CASRTGTDEYEQYF.

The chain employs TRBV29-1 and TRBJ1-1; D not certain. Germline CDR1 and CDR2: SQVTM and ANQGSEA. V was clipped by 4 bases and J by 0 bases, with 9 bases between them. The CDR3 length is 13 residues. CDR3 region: CSVVVSMNTEAFF. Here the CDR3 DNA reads TGCAGCGTTGTAGTCTCGATGAACACTGAAGCTTTCTTT.

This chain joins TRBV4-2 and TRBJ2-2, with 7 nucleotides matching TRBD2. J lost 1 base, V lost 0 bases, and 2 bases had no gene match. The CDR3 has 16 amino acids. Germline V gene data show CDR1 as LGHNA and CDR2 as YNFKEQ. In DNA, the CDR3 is TGTGCCAGCAGCCAAGACCCTAGCGGGAACACCGGGGAGCTGTTTTTT. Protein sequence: CASSQDPSGNTGELFF.

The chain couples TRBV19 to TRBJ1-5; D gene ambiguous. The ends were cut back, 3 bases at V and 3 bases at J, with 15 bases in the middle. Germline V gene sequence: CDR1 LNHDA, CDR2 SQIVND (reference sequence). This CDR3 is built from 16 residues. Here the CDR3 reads CASSIVRQAVNQPQHF. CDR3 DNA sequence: TGTGCCAGTAGTATTGTCCGACAAGCGGTCAATCAGCCCCAGCATTTT.

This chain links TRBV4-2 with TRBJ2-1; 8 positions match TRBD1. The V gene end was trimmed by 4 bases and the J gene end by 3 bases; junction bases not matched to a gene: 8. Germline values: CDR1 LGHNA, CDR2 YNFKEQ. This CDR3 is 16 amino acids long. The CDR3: CASSPQDRAFYNEQFF. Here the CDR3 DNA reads TGTGCCAGCAGCCCCCAGGACAGGGCTTTCTACAATGAGCAGTTCTTC.

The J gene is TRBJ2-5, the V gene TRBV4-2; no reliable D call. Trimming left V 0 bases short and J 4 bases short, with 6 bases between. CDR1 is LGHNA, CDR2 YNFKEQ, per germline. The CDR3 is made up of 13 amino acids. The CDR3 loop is CASSQEWGETQYF. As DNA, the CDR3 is TGTGCCAGCAGCCAAGAATGGGGAGAGACCCAGTACTTC.

DNA of the CDR3: TGTGCCAGCAGCAGGGACAGGGATGAAAAACTGTTTTTT. This sequence encodes CASSRDRDEKLFF. This chain joins TRBV7-8 and TRBJ1-4, with 9 positions matching TRBD1. The trim removed 5 bases at V and 6 bases at J, leaving 1 base unmatched. The CDR3 sequence is 13 residues long. Germline CDR1 is SGHVS and CDR2 is FQNEAQ.

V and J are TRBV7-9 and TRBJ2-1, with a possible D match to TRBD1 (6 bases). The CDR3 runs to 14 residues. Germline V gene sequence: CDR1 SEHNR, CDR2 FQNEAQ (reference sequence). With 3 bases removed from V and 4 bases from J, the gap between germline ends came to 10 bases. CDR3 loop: CASSFRTEYNEQFF. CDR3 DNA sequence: TGTGCCAGCAGCTTCCGGACAGAGTACAATGAGCAGTTCTTC.

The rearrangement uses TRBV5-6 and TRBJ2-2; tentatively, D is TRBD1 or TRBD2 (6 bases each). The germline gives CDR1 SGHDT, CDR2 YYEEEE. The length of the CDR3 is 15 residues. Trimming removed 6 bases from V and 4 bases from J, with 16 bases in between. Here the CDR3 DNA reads TGTGCCAGCACCCCCTGGGGGGCCTTCACCGGGGAGCTGTTTTTT. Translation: CASTPWGAFTGELFF.

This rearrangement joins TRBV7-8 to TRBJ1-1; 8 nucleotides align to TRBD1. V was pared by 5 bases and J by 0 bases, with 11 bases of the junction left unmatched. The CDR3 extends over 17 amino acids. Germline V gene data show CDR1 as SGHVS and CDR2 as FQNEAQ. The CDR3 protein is CASSQSRTGKLNTEAFF. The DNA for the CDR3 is TGTGCCAGCAGCCAAAGCCGGACAGGGAAACTGAACACTGAAGCTTTCTTT. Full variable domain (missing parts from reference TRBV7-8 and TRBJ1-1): GAGVSQSPRYKVAKRGQDVALRCDPISGHVSLFWYQQALGQGPEFLTYFQNEAQLDKSGLPSDRFFAERPEGSVSTLKIQRTQQEDSAVYLCASSQSRTGKLNTEAFFGQGTRLTVV.

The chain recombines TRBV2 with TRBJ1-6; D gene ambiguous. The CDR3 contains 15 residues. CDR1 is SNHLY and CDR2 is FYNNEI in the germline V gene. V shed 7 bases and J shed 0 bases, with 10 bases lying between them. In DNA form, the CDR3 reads TGTGCCAGCACCCCGCATCGCTCCTATAATTCACCCCTCCACTTT. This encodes CASTPHRSYNSPLHF.

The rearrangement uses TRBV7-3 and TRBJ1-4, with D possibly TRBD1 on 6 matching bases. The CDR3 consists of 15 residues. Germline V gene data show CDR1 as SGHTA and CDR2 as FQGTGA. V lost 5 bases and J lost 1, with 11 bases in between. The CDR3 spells CASSHRQETNEKLFF. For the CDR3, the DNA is TGTGCCAGCAGCCATAGACAGGAAACTAATGAAAAACTGTTTTTT.

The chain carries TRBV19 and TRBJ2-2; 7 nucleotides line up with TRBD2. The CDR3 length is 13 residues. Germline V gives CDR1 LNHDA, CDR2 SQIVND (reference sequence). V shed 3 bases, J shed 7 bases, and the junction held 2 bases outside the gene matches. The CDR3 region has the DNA TGTGCCAGTAGTATCCGGGGGGACGGGGAGCTGTTTTTT. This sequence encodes CASSIRGDGELFF. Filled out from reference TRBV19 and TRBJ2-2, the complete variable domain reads DGGITQSPKYLFRKEGQNVTLSCEQNLNHDAMYWYRQDPGQGLRLIYYSQIVNDFQKGDIAEGYSVSREKKESFPLTVTSAQKNPTAFYLCASSIRGDGELFFGEGSRLTVL.

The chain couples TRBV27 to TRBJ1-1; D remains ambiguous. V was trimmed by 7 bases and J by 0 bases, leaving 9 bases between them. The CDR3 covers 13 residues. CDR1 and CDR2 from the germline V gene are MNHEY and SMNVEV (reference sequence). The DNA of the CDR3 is TGTGCCAGCATGACGGTCATGAACACTGAAGCTTTCTTT. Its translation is CASMTVMNTEAFF.

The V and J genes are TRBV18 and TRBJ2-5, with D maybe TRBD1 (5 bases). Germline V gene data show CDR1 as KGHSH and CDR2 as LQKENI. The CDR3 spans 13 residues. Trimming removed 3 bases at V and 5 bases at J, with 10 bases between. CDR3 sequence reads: CASSPRVDETQYF. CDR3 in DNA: TGTGCCAGCTCACCCAGGGTGGACGAGACCCAGTACTTC.

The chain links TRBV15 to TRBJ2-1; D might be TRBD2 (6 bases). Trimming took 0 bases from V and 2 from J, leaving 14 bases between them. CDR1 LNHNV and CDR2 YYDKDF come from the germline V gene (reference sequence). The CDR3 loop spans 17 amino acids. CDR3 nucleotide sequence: TGTGCCACCAGCAGAGAAATGCGTAGCGGTCCCTACAATGAGCAGTTCTTC. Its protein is CATSREMRSGPYNEQFF. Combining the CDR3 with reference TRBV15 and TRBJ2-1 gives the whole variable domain DAMVIQNPRYQVTQFGKPVTLSCSQTLNHNVMYWYQQKSSQAPKLLFHYYDKDFNNEADTPDNFQSRRPNTSFCFLDIRSPGLGDTAMYLCATSREMRSGPYNEQFFGPGTRLTVL.

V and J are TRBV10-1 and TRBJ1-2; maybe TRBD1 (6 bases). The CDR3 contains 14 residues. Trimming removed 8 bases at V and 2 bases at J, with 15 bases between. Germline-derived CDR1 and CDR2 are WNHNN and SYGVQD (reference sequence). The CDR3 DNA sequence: TGCGCCAGCTCGGCGGGGGGCCAAAACTATGGCTACACCTTC. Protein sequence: CASSAGGQNYGYTF.

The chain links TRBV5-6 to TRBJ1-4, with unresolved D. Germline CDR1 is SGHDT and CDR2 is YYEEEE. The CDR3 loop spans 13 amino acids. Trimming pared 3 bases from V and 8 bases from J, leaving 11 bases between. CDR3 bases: TGTGCCAGCAGCTACTCCAATCGGGAAAAACTGTTTTTT. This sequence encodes CASSYSNREKLFF.

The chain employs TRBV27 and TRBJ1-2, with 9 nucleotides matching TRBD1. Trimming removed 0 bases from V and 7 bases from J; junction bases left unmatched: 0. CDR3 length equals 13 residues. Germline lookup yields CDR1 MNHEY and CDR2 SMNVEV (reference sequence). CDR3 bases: TGTGCCAGCAGTTTATCGACAGGGGGTGGCTACACCTTC. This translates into CASSLSTGGGYTF.

The CDR3: CASRRSGGSPLHF. CDR3 in DNA: TGTGCCAGCAGGAGGTCGGGGGGATCACCCCTCCACTTT. The chain has TRBV6-1 and TRBJ1-6, with D perhaps matching TRBD1 (5 bases). This CDR3 has 13 amino acids. Deletions cut 6 bases from V and 10 bases from J, with 13 bases between. Germline loops: CDR1 MNHNS, CDR2 SASEGT.

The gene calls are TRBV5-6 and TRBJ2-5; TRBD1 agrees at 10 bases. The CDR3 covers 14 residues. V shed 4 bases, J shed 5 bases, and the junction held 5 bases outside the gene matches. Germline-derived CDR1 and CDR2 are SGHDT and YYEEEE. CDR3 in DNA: TGTGCCAGCAGCCGACAGGGGGCTAGGGAGACCCAGTACTTC. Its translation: CASSRQGARETQYF.

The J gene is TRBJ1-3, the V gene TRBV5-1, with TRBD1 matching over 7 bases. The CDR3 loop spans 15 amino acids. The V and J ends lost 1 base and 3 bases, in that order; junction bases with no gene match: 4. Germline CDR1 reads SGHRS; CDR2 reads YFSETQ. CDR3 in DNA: TGCGCCAGCAGCTTGTCAGGGGGAGATGGAAACACCATATATTTT. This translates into CASSLSGGDGNTIYF. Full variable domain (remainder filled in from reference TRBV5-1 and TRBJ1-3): KAGVTQTPRYLIKTRGQQVTLSCSPISGHRSVSWYQQTPGQGLQFLFEYFSETQRNKGNFPGRFSGRQFSNSRSEMNVSTLELGDSALYLCASSLSGGDGNTIYFGEGSWLTVV.